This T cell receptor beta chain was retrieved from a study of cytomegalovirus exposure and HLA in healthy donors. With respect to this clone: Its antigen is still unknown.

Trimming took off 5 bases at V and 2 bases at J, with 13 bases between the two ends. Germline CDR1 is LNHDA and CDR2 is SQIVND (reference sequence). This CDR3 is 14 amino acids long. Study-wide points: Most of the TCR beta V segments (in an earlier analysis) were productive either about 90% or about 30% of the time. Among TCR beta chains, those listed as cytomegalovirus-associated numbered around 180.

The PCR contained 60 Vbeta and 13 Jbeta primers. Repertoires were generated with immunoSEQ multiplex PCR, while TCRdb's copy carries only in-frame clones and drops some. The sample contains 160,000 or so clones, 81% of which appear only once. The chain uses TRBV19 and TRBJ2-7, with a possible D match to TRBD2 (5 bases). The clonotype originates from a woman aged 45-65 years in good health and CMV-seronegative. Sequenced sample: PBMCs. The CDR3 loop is CASSRGAAPYEQYF. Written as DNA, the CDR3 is TGTGCCAGTAGTCGGGGTGCAGCCCCCTACGAGCAGTACTTC.